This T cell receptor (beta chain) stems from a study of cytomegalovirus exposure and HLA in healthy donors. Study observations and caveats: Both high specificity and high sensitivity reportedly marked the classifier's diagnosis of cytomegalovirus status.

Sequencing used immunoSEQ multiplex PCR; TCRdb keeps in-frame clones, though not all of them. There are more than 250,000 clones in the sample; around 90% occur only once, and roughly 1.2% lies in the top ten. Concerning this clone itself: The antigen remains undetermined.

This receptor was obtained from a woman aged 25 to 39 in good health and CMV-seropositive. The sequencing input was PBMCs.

The CDR3 DNA is TGCGCCAGCAGCTTGGCCGTACAGGTCCAAGAGACCCAGTACTTC. Residues: CASSLAVQVQETQYF. The chain combines TRBV5-1 with TRBJ2-5; possibly TRBD1 for D (5 bases). V shed 0 bases and J shed 1 base, with 10 bases lying between them. Germline values: CDR1 SGHRS, CDR2 YFSETQ. CDR3 size: 15 residues.